Below, 32 T cell receptor beta chains from the same sample are listed, as sequenced in a study of T cells expressing NK-cell markers. TCRdb re-analyzed the 5' RACE reads; it lists each CDR3 protein once, without DNA. The sample has roughly 120,000 distinct CDR3 sequences. Sequencing input: blood T cells: a sorted CD56 or NKG2C T cell subset, CD4+ or CD8+ T cells, or bulk PBMC T cells (not recorded which). Receptors were obtained from a woman aged 18 to 75 in good health.

The V call is TRBV2, the J call TRBJ1-1. The CDR3 sequence is 13 residues long. Germline V gene sequence: CDR1 SNHLY, CDR2 FYNNEI. CDR3 protein: CASSAEWNTEAFF.

The rearrangement links TRBV15 to TRBJ2-7. The CDR3 covers 18 residues. Looked up from germline, CDR1 is LNHNV and CDR2 is YYDKDF (reference sequence). The chain's CDR3 is CATSRKMGLVTSGYEQYF.

The chain employs TRBV7-3 and TRBJ2-3; TCRdb calls TRBD1, which cannot be checked without DNA. Germline CDR1 SGHTA, CDR2 FQGTGA. This CDR3 region has 15 residues. CDR3: CASSLTGGYTDTQYF.

The gene calls are TRBV12-3 or TRBV12-4 and TRBJ2-2; without DNA, the TCRdb call of TRBD2 cannot be checked. This CDR3 has 12 residues. The CDR3: CASTGLAGELFF.

This chain joins TRBV29-1 and TRBJ2-2; TCRdb's assignment of TRBD1 cannot be checked, as there is no DNA. The CDR3 totals 11 residues. The germline CDR1 and CDR2 sequences are SQVTM and ANQGSEA. The CDR3 reads CIGGAGGELFF.

The chain couples TRBV5-6 to TRBJ1-4. This CDR3 has 14 residues. CDR1 and CDR2 from the germline V gene are SGHDT and YYEEEE. CDR3 in amino acids: CASSPPASNEKLFF.

The chain has TRBV7-6 and TRBJ2-5. Germline V gives CDR1 SGHVS, CDR2 FNYEAQ. The CDR3 consists of 15 residues. Here the CDR3 reads CASSLDGSYQETQYF.

The J gene is TRBJ2-2, the V gene TRBV29-1; TCRdb names TRBD1, which stays unverified in the absence of DNA. CDR1 is SQVTM and CDR2 is ANQGSEA in the germline V gene. The CDR3 length is 15 residues. The CDR3 protein is CSVTSPDKNTGELFF.

This chain links TRBV20-1 with TRBJ2-7; TCRdb returns TRBD2, unconfirmable since there is no DNA. Germline V gene lookup returns CDR1 DFQATT and CDR2 SNEGSKA (reference sequence). This CDR3 spans 17 amino acids. CDR3 sequence reads: CSATTFTSGRAQREQYF.

The chain has TRBV12-3 or TRBV12-4 and TRBJ2-3. CDR3 length: 15 residues. The CDR3 is CASSFVGSRTDTQYF.

The V and J genes are TRBV19 and TRBJ2-2; as DNA is missing, the TRBD2 call by TCRdb cannot be tested. Germline assignment: CDR1 LNHDA and CDR2 SQIVND (reference sequence). This CDR3 is built from 14 residues. The CDR3 loop is CASSYGLAGEELFF.

The chain carries TRBV29-1 and TRBJ2-7; without DNA, the TCRdb call of TRBD2 cannot be checked. The CDR3 sequence is 14 residues long. CDR1 is SQVTM, CDR2 ANQGSEA, per germline. This chain's CDR3 is CSVELWEGQLEQYF.

CDR3 sequence: CASSLRRVETQYF. The gene calls are TRBV5-1 and TRBJ2-5; TCRdb outputs TRBD1, but without DNA this stays unchecked. In germline, CDR1 is SGHRS, CDR2 YFSETQ. The CDR3 runs to 13 residues.

The V and J genes are TRBV5-1 and TRBJ2-7; TCRdb proposes TRBD1, but this gene call is untestable without DNA. This CDR3 comprises 16 residues. Germline-derived CDR1 and CDR2 are SGHRS and YFSETQ. CDR3: CASTPSPGQGYYEQYF.

The chain combines TRBV2 with TRBJ2-2; absent DNA, TCRdb's TRBD1 call cannot be checked. This CDR3 is 16 amino acids long. Germline CDR1 SNHLY, CDR2 FYNNEI. CDR3: CASSDIWTSNTGELFF.

V is TRBV7-9 and J is TRBJ1-1; TCRdb's D call of TRBD1 is untestable without DNA. Looked up from germline, CDR1 is SEHNR and CDR2 is FQNEAQ (reference sequence). This CDR3 is built from 14 residues. Here the CDR3 reads CASSLGGGFTEAFF. Using reference TRBV7-9 and TRBJ1-1 for the parts outside the CDR3, the full variable domain is DTGVSQNPRHKITKRGQNVTFRCDPISEHNRLYWYRQTLGQGPEFLTYFQNEAQLEKSRLLSDRFSAERPKGSFSTLEIQRTEQGDSAMYLCASSLGGGFTEAFFGQGTRLTVV.

The chain uses TRBV9 and TRBJ2-1; TCRdb reports TRBD1, a call that lacks DNA to check it against. The germline V gene encodes CDR1 SGDLS and CDR2 YYNGEE. This CDR3 spans 14 amino acids. This CDR3 is CASTRGGPYNEQFF. Together with reference TRBV9 and TRBJ2-1, the CDR3 gives the full variable domain: DSGVTQTPKHLITATGQRVTLRCSPRSGDLSVYWYQQSLDQGLQFLIQYYNGEERAKGNILERFSAQQFPDLHSELNLSSLELGDSALYFCASTRGGPYNEQFFGPGTRLTVL.

This chain uses TRBV14 with TRBJ2-1; the TCRdb D gene call, TRBD1, has no DNA to confirm it. The CDR3 extends over 18 amino acids. Germline V gene sequence: CDR1 SGHDN, CDR2 FVKESK. The CDR3 here is CASSQVGVGQGLWNEQFF.

This chain joins TRBV28 and TRBJ2-3; TCRdb returns TRBD2, unconfirmable since there is no DNA. The CDR3 length is 17 residues. The germline V gene has CDR1 MDHEN and CDR2 SYDVKM. CDR3 in amino acids: CASSSRTSGIRPDTQYF.

The chain is built from TRBV4-3 and TRBJ1-1. The CDR3 has 14 residues. Germline values: CDR1 LGHNA, CDR2 YSLEER. The CDR3 sequence is CASSLGWSDPEAFF.

The chain couples TRBV3-1 to TRBJ1-2. The CDR3 has 17 residues. CDR1 and CDR2 from the germline V gene are LGHDT and YNNKEL (reference sequence). The CDR3 sequence is CASSQDSGTVGAYGYTF.

The chain combines TRBV9 with TRBJ1-4; TCRdb lists TRBD1, though no DNA is available to test this call. Germline CDR1 and CDR2: SGDLS and YYNGEE. The CDR3 has 17 residues. CDR3 residues: CASSEGQGALLNEKLFF.

The chain combines TRBV6-2 or TRBV6-3 with TRBJ2-1; TCRdb's D gene call, TRBD2, goes unchecked for lack of DNA. Germline CDR1 and CDR2: MNHEY and SVGEGT. The CDR3 extends over 15 amino acids. Here the CDR3 reads CASSPGTSEYNEQFF.

The gene calls are TRBV30 and TRBJ1-1; TCRdb's D gene call, TRBD1, goes unchecked for lack of DNA. The germline V gene encodes CDR1 GTSNPN and CDR2 SVGIG (reference sequence). The CDR3 contains 15 residues. CDR3 loop: CAWSVQTVGNTEAFF.

The V gene is TRBV12-3 or TRBV12-4, the J gene TRBJ2-1; with no DNA, the TCRdb D assignment of TRBD1 cannot be verified. This CDR3 spans 13 amino acids. This chain's CDR3 is CASSKTGPNEQFF.

The chain recombines TRBV6-2 or TRBV6-3 with TRBJ2-1. Germline CDR1 and CDR2: MNHEY and SVGEGT. This CDR3 region has 14 residues. The CDR3 is CASSFGGLYNEQFF.

The J gene is TRBJ1-5, the V gene TRBV10-1. Germline V lookup: CDR1 WNHNN, CDR2 SYGVQD (reference sequence). This CDR3 has 16 amino acids. The CDR3 region is CASTGRNLRGNQPQHF.

V is TRBV7-9 and J is TRBJ1-6; TCRdb returns TRBD1, unconfirmable since there is no DNA. CDR3 size: 15 residues. Germline assignment: CDR1 SEHNR and CDR2 FQNEAQ (reference sequence). The CDR3 region is CASSGTGTATRPLHF.

The rearrangement joins TRBV9 to TRBJ1-1. The CDR3 contains 16 residues. The germline CDR1 and CDR2 sequences are SGDLS and YYNGEE. CDR3 in amino acids: CASSDGLDSMNTEAFF.

This CDR3 reads CASSQDGREVETQYF. This chain connects TRBV4-3 to TRBJ2-5; the TCRdb D gene call, TRBD2, has no DNA to confirm it. Germline values: CDR1 LGHNA, CDR2 YSLEER. The CDR3 spans 15 residues.

The chain links TRBV12-3 or TRBV12-4 to TRBJ1-5. The CDR3 runs 16 residues. CDR3 in amino acids: CASSLAWEAPDQPQHF.

The J gene is TRBJ2-3, the V gene TRBV15; TCRdb indicates TRBD1, and absent DNA this call remains unverified. Germline CDR1 LNHNV, CDR2 YYDKDF (reference sequence). The length of the CDR3 is 14 residues. CDR3 residues: CATSGDSLTDTQYF.